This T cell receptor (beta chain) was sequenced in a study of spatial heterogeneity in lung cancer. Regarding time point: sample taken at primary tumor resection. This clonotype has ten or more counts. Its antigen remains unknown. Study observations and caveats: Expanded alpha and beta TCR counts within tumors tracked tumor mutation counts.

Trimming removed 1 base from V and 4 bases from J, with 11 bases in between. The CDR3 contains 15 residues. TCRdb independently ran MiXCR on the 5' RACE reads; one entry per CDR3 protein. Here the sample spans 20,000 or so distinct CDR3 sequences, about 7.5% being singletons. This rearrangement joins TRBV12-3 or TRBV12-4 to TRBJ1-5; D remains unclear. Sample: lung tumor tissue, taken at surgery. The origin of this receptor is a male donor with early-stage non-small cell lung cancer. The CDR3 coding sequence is TGTGCCAGCAGTTTAGGTCGGGGAATAAATCAGCCCCAGCATTTT. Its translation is CASSLGRGINQPQHF.